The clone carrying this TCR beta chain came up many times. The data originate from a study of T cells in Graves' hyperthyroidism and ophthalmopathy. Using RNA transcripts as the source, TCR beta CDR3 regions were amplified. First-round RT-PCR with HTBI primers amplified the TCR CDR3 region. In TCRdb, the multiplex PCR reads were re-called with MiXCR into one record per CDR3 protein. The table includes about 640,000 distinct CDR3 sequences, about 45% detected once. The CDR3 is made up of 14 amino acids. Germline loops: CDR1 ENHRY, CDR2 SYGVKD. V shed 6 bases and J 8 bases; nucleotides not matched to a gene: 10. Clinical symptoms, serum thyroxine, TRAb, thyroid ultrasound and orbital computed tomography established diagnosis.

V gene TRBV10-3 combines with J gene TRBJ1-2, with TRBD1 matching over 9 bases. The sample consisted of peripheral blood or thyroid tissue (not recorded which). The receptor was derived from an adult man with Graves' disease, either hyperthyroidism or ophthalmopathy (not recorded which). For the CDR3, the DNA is TGTGCCATCAGCCACGGGACAGGGCGAGAGGGCTACACCTTC. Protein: CAISHGTGREGYTF.